These 26 T cell receptor beta chains originate from one sample sequenced in a study of blood T cell repertoires in COVID-19. Assay used: immunoSEQ multiplex PCR; TCRdb lists only in-frame clones, some missing. The sample carries about 120,000 clones, around 91% recorded once. Sequences were obtained from peripheral blood. All receptors come from a woman aged 55 to 70 with COVID-19, enrolled during active disease.

This clone was observed a few times. The chain is built from TRBV7-8 and TRBJ1-1; maybe TRBD1 (5 bases). The germline V gene encodes CDR1 SGHVS and CDR2 FQNEAQ. The CDR3 has 13 residues. V was cut by 2 bases and J by 4 bases, with 8 bases left in between. Written as DNA, the CDR3 is TGTGCCAGCAGCTTACAGGGTGGCACTGAAGCTTTCTTT. Protein sequence: CASSLQGGTEAFF.

The chain recombines TRBV19 with TRBJ1-1; tentative D call: TRBD1 (6 bases). Germline V CDR1 and CDR2: LNHDA, SQIVND (reference sequence). This CDR3 spans 11 amino acids. V was trimmed by 3 bases and J by 10 bases, leaving 9 bases between them. In nucleotides, the CDR3 is TGTGCCAGTAGTATGAGGGGGGGAGCTTTCTTT. It codes for CASSMRGGAFF.

The chain joins TRBV3-1 (or the pseudogene TRBV3-2) to TRBJ2-7; possible D gene TRBD2, 6 bases. The CDR3 extends over 14 amino acids. Germline CDR1 LGHDT, CDR2 YNNKEL (reference sequence). The V end lost 1 base, the J end lost 6 bases, and 13 bases lay between the germline ends. DNA for the CDR3: TGTGCCAGCAGCCAAGGTCGGGGAGCGGGCGAGCAGTACTTC. Translation gives CASSQGRGAGEQYF.

CDR3: CASSREAGARGTEAFF. CDR3 DNA sequence: TGTGCCAGCAGCCGGGAGGCAGGGGCCCGGGGCACTGAAGCTTTCTTT. The chain employs TRBV5-4 and TRBJ1-1, with D possibly TRBD1 on 6 matching bases. The length of the CDR3 is 16 residues. Trimming pared 4 bases from V and 4 bases from J, leaving 20 bases between. Germline V gives CDR1 SGHNT, CDR2 YYREEE (reference sequence).

This clone has just one count. V is TRBV24-1 and J is TRBJ2-3, with 8 bases identical to TRBD2. Germline trimming cut 4 bases from V and 5 bases from J; bases unmatched to any gene: 7. The CDR3 is made up of 15 amino acids. The V gene's germline CDR1 is KGHDR and CDR2 SFDVKD. The CDR3 here is CATSEGLAYGDTQYF. DNA of the CDR3: TGTGCCACCAGTGAAGGACTAGCCTATGGAGATACGCAGTATTTT.

This clone is a singleton in its sample. This sequence joins TRBV6-6 and TRBJ2-7, with D uncertain. Germline V gives CDR1 MNHNY, CDR2 SVGAGI (reference sequence). This CDR3 region has 14 residues. Trimming took 8 bases from V and 0 from J, leaving 14 bases between them. CDR3 amino acids: CASSPVRISYEQYF. The DNA of the CDR3 is TGTGCCAGCTCCCCCGTGCGGATCTCCTACGAGCAGTACTTC.

V is TRBV7-8 and J is TRBJ1-6, with D possibly TRBD1 on 6 matching bases. CDR3 size: 13 residues. V lost 3 bases and J 9 bases, leaving 9 bases between the germline ends. Germline V gives CDR1 SGHVS, CDR2 FQNEAQ. Written as DNA, the CDR3 is TGTGCCAGCAGCTTCCCAGGGGTTTCACCCCTCCACTTT. Its protein is CASSFPGVSPLHF.

V usage is TRBV10-3 and J usage is TRBJ2-2; the match to TRBD1 covers 9 bases. With 5 bases clipped from V and 5 bases from J, the junction kept 6 bases outside the gene matches. This CDR3 contains 15 residues. Germline loops: CDR1 ENHRY, CDR2 SYGVKD. DNA of the CDR3: TGTGCCATCAGTCCGGGACAGGGCATGACCGGGGAGCTGTTTTTT. Amino acid sequence: CAISPGQGMTGELFF.

The gene calls are TRBV9 and TRBJ1-1; 8 nucleotides line up with TRBD1. Germline CDR1 and CDR2: SGDLS and YYNGEE. The CDR3 spans 16 residues. Trimming removed 0 bases from V and 4 bases from J; junction bases left unmatched: 8. The DNA for the CDR3 is TGTGCCAGCAGCGTAGTGACAGGGGTAAATAGCACTGAAGCTTTCTTT. Translated: CASSVVTGVNSTEAFF.

The DNA for the CDR3 is TGTGCCAGCAGCTACAGGGACTACACCTTC. Protein sequence: CASSYRDYTF. V and J are TRBV7-9 and TRBJ1-2, with D maybe TRBD1 (6 bases). CDR3 size: 10 residues. Germline V gene data show CDR1 as SEHNR and CDR2 as FQNEAQ (reference sequence). V lost 4 bases to trimming and J lost 10 bases, with 7 bases between them. Drawing the rest from reference TRBV7-9 and TRBJ1-2, the complete variable domain is DTGVSQNPRHKITKRGQNVTFRCDPISEHNRLYWYRQTLGQGPEFLTYFQNEAQLEKSRLLSDRFSAERPKGSFSTLEIQRTEQGDSAMYLCASSYRDYTFGSGTRLTVV.

The gene calls are TRBV2 and TRBJ2-3, with 9 bases lining up with TRBD2. The CDR3 is 14 residues long. Trimming removed 4 bases from V and 3 bases from J; junction bases left unmatched: 2. CDR1 SNHLY and CDR2 FYNNEI come from the germline V gene. CDR3: CASSASGVTDTQYF. The CDR3 DNA reads as TGTGCCAGCAGTGCTAGCGGGGTAACAGATACGCAGTATTTT.

The V gene is TRBV7-9, the J gene TRBJ1-2; 8 bases are a match to TRBD1. Trimming cost V 5 bases and J 10 bases; bases outside gene matches: 6. The CDR3 length is 12 residues. Germline lookup yields CDR1 SEHNR and CDR2 FQNEAQ (reference sequence). The CDR3 DNA is TGTGCCAGCAGCCCGGACAGGGCGTACTACACCTTC. It translates to CASSPDRAYYTF.

The chain recombines TRBV4-3 with TRBJ1-2, with a weak D call TRBD1 (6 bases). Trimming pared 1 base from V and 8 bases from J, leaving 17 bases between. The CDR3 spans 15 residues. The germline V gene encodes CDR1 LGHNA and CDR2 YSLEER. The chain's CDR3 is CASSQGGGTLRGYTF. CDR3 nucleotides: TGCGCCAGCAGCCAAGGTGGGGGCACCCTCCGAGGCTACACCTTC.

The chain links TRBV11-2 to TRBJ2-7; no firm D call. The V and J ends lost 1 base and 3 bases respectively, with 7 bases between them. CDR3 length: 13 residues. Germline values: CDR1 SGHAT, CDR2 FQNNGV. As DNA, the CDR3 is TGTGCCAGCAGCTTAGTCCCGAGCTACGAGCAGTACTTC. As protein: CASSLVPSYEQYF.

In its sample, this clone was seen once. This chain connects TRBV6-5 to TRBJ1-5, with a tentative D call TRBD1 (5 bases). The V end lost 0 bases, the J end lost 9 bases, and 15 bases lay between the germline ends. The CDR3 loop spans 15 amino acids. Germline assignment: CDR1 MNHEY and CDR2 SVGAGI. The CDR3 is CASSYSGRTGGPQHF. The CDR3 DNA reads TGTGCCAGCAGTTACTCAGGGCGGACGGGGGGGCCCCAGCATTTT.

In DNA, the CDR3 is TGTGCCAGTAGTAATCTTGAAAACATTCAGTACTTC. This translates into CASSNLENIQYF. The chain links TRBV19 to TRBJ2-4; the D is unclear. Trimming took 4 bases from V and 5 from J, leaving 6 bases between them. The CDR3 consists of 12 residues. CDR1 and CDR2 from the germline V gene are LNHDA and SQIVND (reference sequence).

The chain combines TRBV6-2 or TRBV6-3 with TRBJ1-6; 7 nucleotides agree with TRBD1. Germline loops: CDR1 MNHEY, CDR2 SVGEGT. The CDR3 has 15 residues. Losses at the gene ends were 7 bases for V and 3 bases for J; bases not matched to a gene: 6. CDR3 sequence: CASNPQGIYNSPLHF. CDR3 coding DNA: TGTGCCAGCAACCCACAGGGGATCTATAATTCACCCCTCCACTTT.

This clone was detected a few times. The chain couples TRBV6-2 or TRBV6-3 to TRBJ1-2, with D possibly matching TRBD1 (6 bases). The V end was cut by 1 base, the J end by 6 bases, with 18 bases between. The CDR3 spans 16 residues. The germline gives CDR1 MNHEY, CDR2 SVGEGT. The CDR3 protein is CASSYFRGTGLDGYTF. The CDR3 DNA reads TGTGCCAGCAGTTACTTTCGAGGTACAGGGTTGGATGGCTACACCTTC.

The chain carries TRBV5-6 and TRBJ1-1; D unclear. The CDR3 runs 15 residues. With 2 bases removed from V and 5 bases from J, the gap between germline ends came to 16 bases. The germline V gene has CDR1 SGHDT and CDR2 YYEEEE. CDR3 sequence (DNA): TGTGCCAGCAGCTTACTCGTCCCCCCGGGGACTGAAGCTTTCTTT. This encodes CASSLLVPPGTEAFF.

The V gene is TRBV15, the J gene TRBJ1-2; no clear D gene. Germline values: CDR1 LNHNV, CDR2 YYDKDF (reference sequence). V gave up 3 bases and J gave up 3 bases, with 11 bases separating them. This CDR3 is built from 14 residues. The CDR3 DNA reads as TGTGCCACCAGCAGTCCAGTGCACGACTATGGCTACACCTTC. Translation gives CATSSPVHDYGYTF.

This rearrangement joins TRBV27 to TRBJ2-7; maybe TRBD1 (6 bases). Trimming shortened V by 6 bases and J by 0 bases, and 15 bases separated the two germline ends. CDR1 is MNHEY, CDR2 SMNVEV, per germline (reference sequence). The CDR3 is 15 amino acids. CDR3 nucleotides: TGTGCCAGCAGCAAAGGGGGACGGAGCTCCTACGAGCAGTACTTC. This gives the protein CASSKGGRSSYEQYF.

V and J are TRBV20-1 and TRBJ1-1; no definite D call. This CDR3 comprises 11 residues. Germline loops: CDR1 DFQATT, CDR2 SNEGSKA (reference sequence). The V and J ends lost 4 bases and 11 bases respectively, with 14 bases between them. DNA of the CDR3: TGCAGTGCTAATCGGGTCCCCGGGGCTTTCTTT. Protein sequence: CSANRVPGAFF.

The gene calls are TRBV27 and TRBJ2-5, with 9 bases that match TRBD2. Trimming cost V 4 bases and J 5 bases; bases outside gene matches: 8. CDR3 length equals 15 residues. The germline CDR1 and CDR2 sequences are MNHEY and SMNVEV (reference sequence). CDR3 sequence (DNA): TGTGCCAGCAGTTGGGGCGGGGGGGCAGGCGAGACCCAGTACTTC. Protein product: CASSWGGGAGETQYF.

The rearrangement links TRBV4-1 to TRBJ1-4; 7 positions agree with TRBD1. The V gene end was trimmed by 1 base and the J gene end by 0 bases; junction bases not matched to a gene: 14. The CDR3 loop spans 20 amino acids. The germline V gene has CDR1 MGHRA and CDR2 YSYEKL. The CDR3 DNA follows: TGCGCCAGCAGCCAAGTTATGACAGGGAGGTATTCGGCAACTAATGAAAAACTGTTTTTT. Protein product: CASSQVMTGRYSATNEKLFF.

The V and J genes are TRBV3-1 (or the pseudogene TRBV3-2) and TRBJ2-7; 8 nucleotides match TRBD2. There are 15 residues in the CDR3. CDR1 is LGHDT and CDR2 is YNNKEL in the germline V gene (reference sequence). The V segment lost 0 bases and the J segment 7 bases; nucleotides outside the gene matches: 8. The DNA for the CDR3 is TGTGCCAGCAGCCAAGATCCCCGGGGGGGCCTGGAGCAGTACTTC. Amino acids: CASSQDPRGGLEQYF.

The chain recombines TRBV6-5 with TRBJ1-1; a weak D match, TRBD1 (6 bases). Trimming removed 4 bases at V and 1 base at J, with 10 bases between. This CDR3 comprises 14 residues. Per the germline V gene, CDR1 is MNHEY and CDR2 is SVGAGI. In nucleotides, the CDR3 is TGTGCCAGCAGTTTGATGGACAGGAACACTGAAGCTTTCTTT. This codes for CASSLMDRNTEAFF.